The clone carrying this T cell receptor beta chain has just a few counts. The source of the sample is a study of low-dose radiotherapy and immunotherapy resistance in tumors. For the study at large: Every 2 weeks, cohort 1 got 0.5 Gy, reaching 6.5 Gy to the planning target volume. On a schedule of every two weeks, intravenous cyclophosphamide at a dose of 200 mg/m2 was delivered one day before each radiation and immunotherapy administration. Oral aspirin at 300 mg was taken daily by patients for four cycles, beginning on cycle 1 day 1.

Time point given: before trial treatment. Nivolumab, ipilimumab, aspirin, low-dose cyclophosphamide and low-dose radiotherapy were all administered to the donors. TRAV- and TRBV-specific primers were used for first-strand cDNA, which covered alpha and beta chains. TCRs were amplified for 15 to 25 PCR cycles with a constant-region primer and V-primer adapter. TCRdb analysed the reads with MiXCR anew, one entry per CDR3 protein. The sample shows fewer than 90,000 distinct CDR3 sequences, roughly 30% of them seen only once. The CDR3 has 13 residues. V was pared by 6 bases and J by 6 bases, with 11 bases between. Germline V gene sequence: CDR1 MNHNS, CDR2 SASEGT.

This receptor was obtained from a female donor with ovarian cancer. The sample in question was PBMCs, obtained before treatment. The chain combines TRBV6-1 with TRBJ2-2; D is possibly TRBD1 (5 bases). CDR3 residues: CASSAREAGELFF. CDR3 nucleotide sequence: TGTGCCAGCAGCGCCAGGGAAGCCGGGGAGCTGTTTTTT.